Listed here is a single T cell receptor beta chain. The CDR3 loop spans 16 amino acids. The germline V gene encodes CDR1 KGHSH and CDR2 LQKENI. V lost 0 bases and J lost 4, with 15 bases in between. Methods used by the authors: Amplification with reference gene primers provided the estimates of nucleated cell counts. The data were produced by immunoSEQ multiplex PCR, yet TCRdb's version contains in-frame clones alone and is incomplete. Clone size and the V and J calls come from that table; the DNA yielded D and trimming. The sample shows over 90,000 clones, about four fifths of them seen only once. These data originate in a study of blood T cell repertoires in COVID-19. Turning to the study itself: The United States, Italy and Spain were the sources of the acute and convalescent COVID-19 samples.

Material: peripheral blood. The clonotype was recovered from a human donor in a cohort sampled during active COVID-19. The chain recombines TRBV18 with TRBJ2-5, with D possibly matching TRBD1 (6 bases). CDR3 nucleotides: TGTGCCAGCTCACCACCGAGCCAGGGGCCAAGAGAGACCCAGTACTTC. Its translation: CASSPPSQGPRETQYF.